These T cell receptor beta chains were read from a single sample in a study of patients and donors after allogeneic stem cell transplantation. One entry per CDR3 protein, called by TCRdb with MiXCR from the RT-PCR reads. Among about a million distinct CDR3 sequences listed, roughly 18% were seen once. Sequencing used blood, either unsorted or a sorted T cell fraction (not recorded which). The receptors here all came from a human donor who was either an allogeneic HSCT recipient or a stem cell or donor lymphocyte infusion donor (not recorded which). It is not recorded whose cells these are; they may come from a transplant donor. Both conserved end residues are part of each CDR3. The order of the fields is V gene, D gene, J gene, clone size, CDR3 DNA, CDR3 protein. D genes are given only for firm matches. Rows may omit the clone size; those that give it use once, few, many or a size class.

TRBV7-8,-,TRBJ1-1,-,TGTGCCAGCCAGCTTATGTCCAGGGGTTCCACTGAAGCTTTCTTT,CASQLMSRGSTEAFF
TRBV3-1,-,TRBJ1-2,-,TGTGCCAGCAGCCAAAACCTGATCTCGCCCAGTGGCTACACCTTC,CASSQNLISPSGYTF
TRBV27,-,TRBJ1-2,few,TGTGCCAGCAGTTTATCAGGGAGAAGGGGCTACACCTTC,CASSLSGRRGYTF
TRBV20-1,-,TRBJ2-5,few,TGCAGTGCTACGGCGGGAAAAGAGACCCAGTACTTC,CSATAGKETQYF
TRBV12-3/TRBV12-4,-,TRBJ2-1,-,TGTGCCAGCAGTTTAGGGGGGAATTCGCACAATGAGCAGTTCTTC,CASSLGGNSHNEQFF
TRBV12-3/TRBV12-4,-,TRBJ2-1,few,TGTGCCAGCAGCACAGACGGTCCCTACAATGAGCAGTTCTTC,CASSTDGPYNEQFF
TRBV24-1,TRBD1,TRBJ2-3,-,TGTGCCACCAGTGATTTCCTACAGGGGGGAAGCACAGATACGCAGTATTTT,CATSDFLQGGSTDTQYF
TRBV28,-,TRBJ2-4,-,TGTGCCAGCAGCCACCCGGCTATATCGGTGTCCAAAAACATTCAGTACTTC,CASSHPAISVSKNIQYF
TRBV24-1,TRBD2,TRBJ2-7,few,TGTGCCACCAGTGCGGCGGGAGTTGTTCTCGAGCAGTACTTC,CATSAAGVVLEQYF
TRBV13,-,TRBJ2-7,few,TGTGCCAGCAGTCGAATGACGCTCCAGGGCGACGAGCAGTACTTC,CASSRMTLQGDEQYF
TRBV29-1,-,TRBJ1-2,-,TGCAGCGTTGAACTGGGGTATGGCTACACCTTC,CSVELGYGYTF
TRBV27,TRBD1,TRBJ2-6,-,TGTGCCAGCAGTGGACAGGGAAACTCTGGGGCCAACGTCCTGACTTTC,CASSGQGNSGANVLTF
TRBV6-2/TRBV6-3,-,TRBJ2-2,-,TGTGCCAGCAGTTGGCAGGCCCAGAACACCGGGGAGCTGTTTTTT,CASSWQAQNTGELFF
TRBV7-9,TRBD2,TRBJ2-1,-,TGTGCCAGCAGCCATATAGCGGGACGGAATGAGCAGTTCTTC,CASSHIAGRNEQFF